This T cell receptor (beta chain) was obtained from a study of blood T cell repertoires in COVID-19. Method: immunoSEQ multiplex PCR; TCRdb's copy keeps in-frame clones and lacks some. This sample has 95,000 to 150,000 clones; roughly four fifths occur once, and the top ten carry about 12%. Germline V gene lookup returns CDR1 LNHDA and CDR2 SQIVND (reference sequence). CDR3 length equals 13 residues. Trimming took 6 bases from V and 3 from J; bases not matched to a gene: 3. The TCR sequence derives from a human donor in a cohort sampled during active COVID-19. The material sequenced was peripheral blood. This chain joins TRBV19 and TRBJ2-5; TRBD1 aligns across 8 bases. The CDR3 here is CASREQGEETQYF. The CDR3 DNA sequence: TGTGCCAGTAGGGAACAGGGGGAAGAGACCCAGTACTTC.